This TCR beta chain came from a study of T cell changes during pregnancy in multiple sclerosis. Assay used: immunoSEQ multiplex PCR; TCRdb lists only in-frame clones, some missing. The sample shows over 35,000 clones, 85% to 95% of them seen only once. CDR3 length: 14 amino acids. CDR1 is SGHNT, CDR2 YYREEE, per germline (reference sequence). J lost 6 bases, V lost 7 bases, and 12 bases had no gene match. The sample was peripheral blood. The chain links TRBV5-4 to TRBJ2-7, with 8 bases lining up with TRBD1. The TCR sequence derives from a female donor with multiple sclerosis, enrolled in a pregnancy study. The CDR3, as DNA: TGTGCCAGCCGAGTCGACAGGGGAACTCGCGAGCAGTACTTC. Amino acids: CASRVDRGTREQYF.